Each of the 5 T cell receptor beta chains below was sequenced from the same sample in a study of blood T cell repertoires in COVID-19. Measured with immunoSEQ multiplex PCR; TCRdb has only the in-frame clones, and not every one. The top ten clones hold more than 0.25% of a sample with 650,000 to 800,000 clones, 85% to 90% of them seen once. The sample taken for sequencing was peripheral blood. These receptors were taken from a woman between 18 and 29 years old with acute or convalescent COVID-19.

The CDR3 DNA follows: TGTGCCAGCAGCCAAGTGAGCGGGGGGTCCTACGAGCAGTACTTC. This encodes CASSQVSGGSYEQYF. The chain joins TRBV3-1 (or the pseudogene TRBV3-2) to TRBJ2-7; the match to TRBD2 covers 9 bases. This CDR3 spans 15 amino acids. Germline V gene data show CDR1 as LGHDT and CDR2 as YNNKEL (reference sequence). Trimming took 1 base from V and 1 from J; bases not matched to a gene: 2.

This chain joins TRBV27 and TRBJ1-2; 7 nucleotides align to TRBD1. In germline, CDR1 is MNHEY, CDR2 SMNVEV (reference sequence). CDR3 length: 15 amino acids. V lost 5 bases to trimming and J lost 5 bases; unmatched junction nucleotides: 11. The CDR3 loop is CASSNPTGMGYGYTF. The CDR3 bases are TGTGCCAGCAGTAACCCGACAGGGATGGGGTATGGCTACACCTTC.

This clone was seen once. The genes are TRBV28 and TRBJ1-4, with TRBD1 matching 7 bases. Unmatched junction bases numbered 4, after V lost 5 bases and J lost 4 bases. The germline gives CDR1 MDHEN, CDR2 SYDVKM. This CDR3 is 14 amino acids long. The CDR3 reads CASSDRDSNEKLFF. The CDR3 DNA follows: TGTGCCAGCAGTGACCGGGACAGTAATGAAAAACTGTTTTTT. Supplemented by reference TRBV28 and TRBJ1-4, the full variable domain reads DVKVTQSSRYLVKRTGEKVFLECVQDMDHENMFWYRQDPGLGLRLIYFSYDVKMKEKGDIPEGYSVSREKKERFSLILESASTNQTSMYLCASSDRDSNEKLFFGSGTQLSVL.

This clone showed up just a few times. V is TRBV30 and J is TRBJ1-6; D may be TRBD1 (5 bases). This CDR3 is built from 13 residues. V was shortened by 5 bases and J by 8 bases, with 13 bases between the two germline ends. Germline CDR1 GTSNPN, CDR2 SVGIG (reference sequence). CDR3 coding DNA: TGTGCCTGGGGCCAGGGCGGCGATTCACCCCTCCACTTT. It yields the protein CAWGQGGDSPLHF.

In its sample, this clone was seen once. The V call is TRBV5-4, the J call TRBJ2-3; D gene uncertain. CDR3 length: 14 amino acids. CDR1 and CDR2 from the germline V gene are SGHNT and YYREEE (reference sequence). Trimming took off 5 bases at V and 4 bases at J, with 14 bases between the two ends. The CDR3 DNA sequence: TGTGCCAGCAGACCCAGGCAGGTCCCAGATACGCAGTATTTT. Translation gives CASRPRQVPDTQYF.